This T cell receptor beta chain was documented in a study of T-cell reconstitution after alpha-beta-depleted transplantation in children. The CDR3 sequence is 15 residues long. The germline V gene has CDR1 LNHDA and CDR2 SQIVND (reference sequence). Between the trimmed V and J ends, which lost 3 bases and 9 bases, there was a span of 18 bases. Preparation of the TCRbeta library involved a method that used unique molecular identifiers. TCRdb redid the calling of the PCR reads with MiXCR, one entry per CDR3 protein. The repertoire holds some 500,000 distinct CDR3 sequences, with 18% as singletons. The source was PBMCs from the stem cell graft donor, collected from the stem cell graft. The genes are TRBV19 and TRBJ2-1; D could derive from TRBD1 or TRBD2 (6 bases each). The source is a human donor who donated a stem cell graft to a child with acute lymphoblastic leukemia. The CDR3 sequence: CASSIDLEGGTEQFF. The DNA for the CDR3 is TGTGCCAGTAGTATCGATCTGGAGGGGGGAACTGAGCAGTTCTTC. Full variable domain (rest looked up from reference TRBV19 and TRBJ2-1): DGGITQSPKYLFRKEGQNVTLSCEQNLNHDAMYWYRQDPGQGLRLIYYSQIVNDFQKGDIAEGYSVSREKKESFPLTVTSAQKNPTAFYLCASSIDLEGGTEQFFGPGTRLTVL.